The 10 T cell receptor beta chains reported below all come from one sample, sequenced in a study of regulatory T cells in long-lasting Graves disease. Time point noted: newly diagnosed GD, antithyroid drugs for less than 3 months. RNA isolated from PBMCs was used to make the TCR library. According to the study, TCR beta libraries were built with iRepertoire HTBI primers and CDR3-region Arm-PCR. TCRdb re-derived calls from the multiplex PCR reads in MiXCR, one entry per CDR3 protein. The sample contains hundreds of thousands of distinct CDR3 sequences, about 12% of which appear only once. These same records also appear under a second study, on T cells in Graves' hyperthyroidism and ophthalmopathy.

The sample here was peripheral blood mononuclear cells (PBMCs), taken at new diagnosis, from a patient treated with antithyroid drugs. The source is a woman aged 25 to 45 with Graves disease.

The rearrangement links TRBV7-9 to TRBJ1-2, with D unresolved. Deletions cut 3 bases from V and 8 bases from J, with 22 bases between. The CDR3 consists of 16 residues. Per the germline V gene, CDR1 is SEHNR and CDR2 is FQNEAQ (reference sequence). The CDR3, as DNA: TGTGCCAGCAGCTTTAAACCTGGACTACCTGCTCTCGGCTACACCTTC. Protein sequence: CASSFKPGLPALGYTF. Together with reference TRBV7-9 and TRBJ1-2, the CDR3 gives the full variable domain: DTGVSQNPRHKITKRGQNVTFRCDPISEHNRLYWYRQTLGQGPEFLTYFQNEAQLEKSRLLSDRFSAERPKGSFSTLEIQRTEQGDSAMYLCASSFKPGLPALGYTFGSGTRLTVV.

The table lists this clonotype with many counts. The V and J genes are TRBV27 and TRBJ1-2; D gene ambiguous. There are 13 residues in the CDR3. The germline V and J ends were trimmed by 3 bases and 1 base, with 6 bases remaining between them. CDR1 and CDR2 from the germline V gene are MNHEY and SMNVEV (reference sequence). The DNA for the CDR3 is TGTGCCAGCAGTTTTGGCAGTAACTATGGCTACACCTTC. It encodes CASSFGSNYGYTF.

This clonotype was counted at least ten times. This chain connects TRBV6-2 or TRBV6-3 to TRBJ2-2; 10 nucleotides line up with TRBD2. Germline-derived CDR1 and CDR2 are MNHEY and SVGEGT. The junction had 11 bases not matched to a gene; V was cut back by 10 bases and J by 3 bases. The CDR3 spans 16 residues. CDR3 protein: CAILRASGSYTGELFF. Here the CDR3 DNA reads TGTGCCATCCTCAGGGCTAGCGGGAGCTACACCGGGGAGCTGTTTTTT.

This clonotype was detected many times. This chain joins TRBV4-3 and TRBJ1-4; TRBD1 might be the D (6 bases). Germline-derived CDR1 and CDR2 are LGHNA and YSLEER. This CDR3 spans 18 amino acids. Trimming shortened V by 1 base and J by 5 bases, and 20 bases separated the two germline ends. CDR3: CASSQGAGAGARNEKLFF. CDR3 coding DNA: TGCGCCAGCAGCCAAGGGGCCGGGGCGGGGGCTCGGAATGAAAAACTGTTTTTT.

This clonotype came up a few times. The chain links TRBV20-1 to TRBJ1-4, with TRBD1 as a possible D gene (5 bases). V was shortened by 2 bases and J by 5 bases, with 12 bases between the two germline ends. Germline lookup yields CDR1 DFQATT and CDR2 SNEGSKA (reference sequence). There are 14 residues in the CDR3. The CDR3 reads CSARTLGRNEKLFF. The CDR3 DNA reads TGCAGTGCTAGAACTTTGGGGCGAAATGAAAAACTGTTTTTT.

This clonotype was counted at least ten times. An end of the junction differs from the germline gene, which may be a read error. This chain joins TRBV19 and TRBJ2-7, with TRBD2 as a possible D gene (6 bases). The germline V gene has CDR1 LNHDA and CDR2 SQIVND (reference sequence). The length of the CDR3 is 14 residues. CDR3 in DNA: TGTGCCAGTAGTATAGCGGGAGCAGGTTACGACCAGTACTTC. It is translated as CASSIAGAGYDQYF. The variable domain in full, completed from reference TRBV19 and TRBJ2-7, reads DGGITQSPKYLFRKEGQNVTLSCEQNLNHDAMYWYRQDPGQGLRLIYYSQIVNDFQKGDIAEGYSVSREKKESFPLTVTSAQKNPTAFYLCASSIAGAGYDQYFGPGTRLTVT.

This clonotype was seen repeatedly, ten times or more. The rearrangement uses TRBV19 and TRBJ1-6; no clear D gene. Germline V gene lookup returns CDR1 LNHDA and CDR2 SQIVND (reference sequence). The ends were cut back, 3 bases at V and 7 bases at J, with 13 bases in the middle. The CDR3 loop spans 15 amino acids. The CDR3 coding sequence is TGTGCCAGTAGTATCACCGACATGGGAAATTCACCCCTCCACTTT. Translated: CASSITDMGNSPLHF. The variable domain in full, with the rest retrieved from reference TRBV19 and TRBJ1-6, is DGGITQSPKYLFRKEGQNVTLSCEQNLNHDAMYWYRQDPGQGLRLIYYSQIVNDFQKGDIAEGYSVSREKKESFPLTVTSAQKNPTAFYLCASSITDMGNSPLHFGNGTRLTVT.

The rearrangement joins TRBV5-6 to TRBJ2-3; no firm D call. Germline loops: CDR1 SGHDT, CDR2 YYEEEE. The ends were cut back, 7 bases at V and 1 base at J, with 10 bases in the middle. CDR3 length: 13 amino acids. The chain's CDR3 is CASLLRGTDTQYF. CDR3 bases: TGTGCCAGCTTGCTAAGGGGCACAGATACGCAGTATTTT. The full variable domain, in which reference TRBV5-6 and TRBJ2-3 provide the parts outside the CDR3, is DAGVTQSPTHLIKTRGQQVTLRCSPKSGHDTVSWYQQALGQGPQFIFQYYEEEERQRGNFPDRFSGHQFPNYSSELNVNALLLGDSALYLCASLLRGTDTQYFGPGTRLTVL.

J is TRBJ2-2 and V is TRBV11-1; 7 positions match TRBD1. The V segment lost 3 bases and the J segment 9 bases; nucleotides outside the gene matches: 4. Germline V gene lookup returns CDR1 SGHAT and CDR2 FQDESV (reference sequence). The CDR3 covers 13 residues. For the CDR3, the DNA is TGTGCCAGCAGCTTCGACAGGGCTAGGGAGCTGTTTTTT. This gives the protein CASSFDRARELFF.

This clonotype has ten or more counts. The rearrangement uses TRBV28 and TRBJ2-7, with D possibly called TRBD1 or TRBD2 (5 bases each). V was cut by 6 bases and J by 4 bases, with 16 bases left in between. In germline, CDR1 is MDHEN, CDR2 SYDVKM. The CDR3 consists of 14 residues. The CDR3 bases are TGTGCCAGCAGCCCCGGGATAGCAGGGTACGAGCAGTACTTC. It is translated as CASSPGIAGYEQYF. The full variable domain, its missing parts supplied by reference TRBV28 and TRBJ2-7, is DVKVTQSSRYLVKRTGEKVFLECVQDMDHENMFWYRQDPGLGLRLIYFSYDVKMKEKGDIPEGYSVSREKKERFSLILESASTNQTSMYLCASSPGIAGYEQYFGPGTRLTVT.